Listed below are T cell receptor beta chains from one sample, sequenced in a study of blood T cell repertoires in COVID-19. This table comes from immunoSEQ multiplex PCR, and its TCRdb copy is limited to in-frame clones, with some not included. Of about 310,000 clones listed, nearly 90% are singletons. Input material: PBMCs or T cells enriched from blood (not recorded which). All receptors derive from a woman aged 30 to 39 who had recovered from COVID-19. Both conserved end residues are part of each CDR3. Fields, in order: D gene, clone size, CDR3 length, J gene, V gene, CDR3 protein, CDR3 DNA. D genes are given only for firm matches. Not all rows give a size; the values are once, few, many and, for expanded clones, a class.

D: TRBD2; size: -; length: 14; J: TRBJ2-1; V: TRBV5-4; CDR3: CASSSRVTSGEQFF; DNA: TGTGCCAGCAGCTCCCGCGTGACTAGCGGAGAGCAGTTCTTC
D: TRBD2; size: -; length: 14; J: TRBJ2-3; V: TRBV5-6; CDR3: CASSLGREGNTQYF; DNA: TGTGCCAGCAGCTTGGGACGGGAGGGTAATACGCAGTATTTT
D: TRBD1; size: -; length: 15; J: TRBJ2-2; V: TRBV11-2; CDR3: CASTLLTGDAGELFF; DNA: TGTGCCAGCACCCTACTGACAGGGGACGCCGGGGAGCTGTTTTTT
D: -; size: -; length: 15; J: TRBJ1-3; V: TRBV3-1/TRBV3-2; CDR3: CASSQAAGPRNTIYF; DNA: TGTGCCAGCAGCCAAGCGGCAGGGCCTCGAAACACCATATATTTT
D: TRBD2; size: -; length: 15; J: TRBJ2-1; V: TRBV27; CDR3: CASSWATSGNNEQFF; DNA: TGTGCCAGCAGTTGGGCGACTAGCGGAAACAATGAGCAGTTCTTC
D: -; size: -; length: 16; J: TRBJ1-1; V: TRBV3-1/TRBV3-2; CDR3: CASSQTVGVLGAVAFF; DNA: TGTGCCAGCAGCCAAACCGTTGGGGTATTAGGGGCGGTAGCTTTCTTT
D: -; size: -; length: 15; J: TRBJ1-5; V: TRBV6-5; CDR3: CASRDYRGSLQPQHF; DNA: TGTGCCAGTAGAGATTACCGGGGAAGTCTTCAGCCCCAGCATTTT
D: -; size: -; length: 17; J: TRBJ2-4; V: TRBV5-1; CDR3: CASSPRVSGLGKNIQYF; DNA: TGCGCCAGCAGCCCCCGGGTATCGGGTTTAGGCAAAAACATTCAGTACTTC
D: -; size: -; length: 16; J: TRBJ1-2; V: TRBV4-1; CDR3: CASSQVWDTSNYGYTF; DNA: TGCGCCAGCAGCCAAGTGTGGGACACCTCTAACTATGGCTACACCTTC
D: -; size: -; length: 17; J: TRBJ2-1; V: TRBV6-2/TRBV6-3; CDR3: CASSYFVRSRGSNEQFF; DNA: TGTGCCAGCAGTTATTTTGTCCGGTCACGGGGGAGCAATGAGCAGTTCTTC
D: TRBD2; size: -; length: 16; J: TRBJ2-1; V: TRBV4-3; CDR3: CASSQVISGRRYEQFF; DNA: TGCGCCAGCAGCCAAGTCATCAGCGGGAGGAGATATGAGCAGTTCTTC
D: -; size: -; length: 12; J: TRBJ2-7; V: TRBV7-9; CDR3: CASSLATAEQYF; DNA: TGTGCCAGCAGTTTAGCTACAGCAGAGCAGTACTTC
D: TRBD1; size: -; length: 18; J: TRBJ1-4; V: TRBV4-1; CDR3: CASSQEGAGGILDEKLFF; DNA: TGCGCCAGCAGCCAAGAGGGGGCAGGGGGCATATTAGATGAAAAACTGTTTTTT
D: TRBD1; size: -; length: 14; J: TRBJ1-2; V: TRBV29-1; CDR3: CSVATGQINYGYTF; DNA: TGCAGCGTGGCCACGGGACAGATTAACTATGGCTACACCTTC
D: -; size: -; length: 9; J: TRBJ1-2; V: TRBV29-1; CDR3: CTTLEGYTF; DNA: TGCACCACCTTGGAGGGCTACACCTTC
D: -; size: -; length: 14; J: TRBJ1-2; V: TRBV6-4; CDR3: CASSEGGPLAGYTF; DNA: TGTGCCAGCAGCGAAGGAGGACCTCTGGCTGGCTACACCTTC
D: -; size: -; length: 13; J: TRBJ1-3; V: TRBV4-1; CDR3: CASRDSRGNTIYF; DNA: TGCGCCAGCAGGGACAGTCGGGGAAACACCATATATTTT
D: -; size: -; length: 14; J: TRBJ1-2; V: TRBV9; CDR3: CASSRGNPGYGYTF; DNA: TGTGCCAGCAGCCGGGGAAACCCCGGCTATGGCTACACCTTC
D: -; size: -; length: 14; J: TRBJ1-1; V: TRBV24-1; CDR3: CATSGGQMNTEAFF; DNA: TGTGCCACCAGTGGCGGACAGATGAACACTGAAGCTTTCTTT
D: TRBD2; size: once; length: 18; J: TRBJ2-7; V: TRBV4-2; CDR3: CASSQVTGTSGSSYEQYF; DNA: TGTGCCAGCAGCCAAGTAACCGGGACTAGCGGGTCATCCTACGAGCAGTACTTC
D: TRBD2; size: once; length: 14; J: TRBJ2-7; V: TRBV19; CDR3: CASSWTSATYEQYF; DNA: TGTGCCAGTAGCTGGACTAGCGCGACCTACGAGCAGTACTTC
D: -; size: -; length: 13; J: TRBJ2-7; V: TRBV19; CDR3: CASSIVGRAEQYF; DNA: TGTGCCAGTAGTATAGTAGGCAGGGCCGAGCAGTACTTC
D: -; size: -; length: 15; J: TRBJ1-3; V: TRBV10-1; CDR3: CASSESDGAGNTIYF; DNA: TGCGCCAGCAGTGAGTCCGATGGAGCCGGAAACACCATATATTTT
D: -; size: -; length: 15; J: TRBJ2-3; V: TRBV18; CDR3: CASSPGARMVDTQYF; DNA: TGTGCCAGCTCACCGGGGGCCCGCATGGTGGATACGCAGTATTTT
D: TRBD1; size: -; length: 18; J: TRBJ1-6; V: TRBV5-1; CDR3: CASSPSDRVLSYNSPLHF; DNA: TGCGCCAGCAGCCCCTCCGACAGGGTTCTCTCCTATAATTCACCCCTCCACTTT
D: -; size: -; length: 12; J: TRBJ1-2; V: TRBV5-5; CDR3: CASSLAVYGYTF; DNA: TGTGCCAGCAGCTTGGCAGTCTATGGCTACACCTTC
D: TRBD1; size: -; length: 16; J: TRBJ1-2; V: TRBV19; CDR3: CASSSTPGQGAYGYTF; DNA: TGTGCCAGTAGCTCAACGCCGGGACAGGGAGCCTATGGCTACACCTTC
D: -; size: -; length: 15; J: TRBJ1-3; V: TRBV5-1; CDR3: CASSFQGRNGNTIYF; DNA: TGCGCCAGCAGCTTCCAGGGTCGAAACGGAAACACCATATATTTT
D: -; size: -; length: 15; J: TRBJ1-1; V: TRBV18; CDR3: CASSRGREIDTEAFF; DNA: TGTGCCAGCTCAAGGGGACGGGAGATTGACACTGAAGCTTTCTTT
D: -; size: -; length: 13; J: TRBJ2-3; V: TRBV7-9; CDR3: CASSGYREDTQYF; DNA: TGTGCCAGCAGCGGATACAGGGAGGATACGCAGTATTTT
D: -; size: -; length: 17; J: TRBJ1-1; V: TRBV19; CDR3: CASTPQGDALGLLDAFF; DNA: TGTGCCAGTACCCCCCAAGGTGATGCCCTGGGGCTCTTGGATGCTTTCTTT
D: -; size: -; length: 15; J: TRBJ2-5; V: TRBV2; CDR3: CASSAGYDLSETQYF; DNA: TGTGCCAGCAGTGCGGGGTATGATTTGTCGGAGACCCAGTACTTC
D: -; size: few; length: 14; J: TRBJ1-3; V: TRBV6-2/TRBV6-3; CDR3: CASSWGVSGNTIYF; DNA: TGTGCCAGCAGCTGGGGAGTCTCTGGAAACACCATATATTTT
D: TRBD2; size: -; length: 15; J: TRBJ2-2; V: TRBV28; CDR3: CASRRAGGETGELFF; DNA: TGTGCCAGCAGGCGAGCGGGAGGAGAAACCGGGGAGCTGTTTTTT
D: -; size: -; length: 14; J: TRBJ1-5; V: TRBV28; CDR3: CASSFLGQNQPQHF; DNA: TGTGCCAGCAGTTTCCTCGGACAGAATCAGCCCCAGCATTTT
D: TRBD1; size: -; length: 14; J: TRBJ2-5; V: TRBV28; CDR3: CASSPSDRVETQYF; DNA: TGTGCCAGCAGTCCATCCGACAGGGTGGAGACCCAGTACTTC
D: -; size: -; length: 16; J: TRBJ2-3; V: TRBV4-1; CDR3: CASSKTPGLITDTQYF; DNA: TGCGCCAGCAGCAAGACTCCGGGACTTATCACAGATACGCAGTATTTT
D: -; size: -; length: 14; J: TRBJ2-1; V: TRBV7-6; CDR3: CASSLASNSVEQFF; DNA: TGTGCCAGCAGCTTAGCGAGTAATAGCGTAGAGCAGTTCTTC
D: -; size: -; length: 14; J: TRBJ1-5; V: TRBV19; CDR3: CASSWGRSDQPQHF; DNA: TGTGCCAGTAGTTGGGGCAGATCTGATCAGCCCCAGCATTTT
D: -; size: -; length: 10; J: TRBJ2-7; V: TRBV5-5; CDR3: CASSGRWQYF; DNA: TGTGCCAGCAGTGGTCGGTGGCAGTACTTC
D: -; size: -; length: 12; J: TRBJ1-1; V: TRBV29-1; CDR3: CSVIRQGNEAFF; DNA: TGCAGCGTGATTCGGCAGGGCAATGAAGCTTTCTTT
D: -; size: -; length: 11; J: TRBJ2-7; V: TRBV20-1; CDR3: CSARKGGEQYF; DNA: TGCAGTGCTCGCAAAGGCGGGGAGCAGTACTTC
D: TRBD1; size: -; length: 18; J: TRBJ2-7; V: TRBV18; CDR3: CASSPPVQTGGPWGEQYF; DNA: TGTGCCAGCTCACCACCAGTACAAACAGGGGGACCCTGGGGCGAGCAGTACTTC
D: TRBD1; size: -; length: 16; J: TRBJ1-1; V: TRBV13; CDR3: CASSLRGQGRVTEAFF; DNA: TGTGCCAGCAGCTTAAGGGGACAGGGTAGAGTCACTGAAGCTTTCTTT
D: TRBD1; size: -; length: 13; J: TRBJ1-2; V: TRBV5-4; CDR3: CASSFDRAYGYTF; DNA: TGTGCCAGCAGCTTTGACAGGGCCTATGGCTACACCTTC
D: TRBD2; size: -; length: 15; J: TRBJ2-3; V: TRBV5-1; CDR3: CASSLYAGGADTQYF; DNA: TGCGCCAGCAGCTTGTATGCGGGGGGGGCAGATACGCAGTATTTT
D: -; size: -; length: 17; J: TRBJ2-3; V: TRBV3-1/TRBV3-2; CDR3: CASSQVSSAGGTDTQYF; DNA: TGTGCCAGCAGCCAAGTGAGTTCAGCGGGTGGCACAGATACGCAGTATTTT
D: -; size: -; length: 14; J: TRBJ1-1; V: TRBV11-2; CDR3: CASSTAPQDTEAFF; DNA: TGTGCCAGCAGCACCGCCCCACAGGACACTGAAGCTTTCTTT
D: TRBD2; size: -; length: 15; J: TRBJ2-1; V: TRBV7-2; CDR3: CASSLESASGSQQFF; DNA: TGTGCCAGCAGCTTAGAGTCGGCTAGCGGGAGCCAGCAGTTCTTC
D: TRBD2; size: -; length: 21; J: TRBJ2-1; V: TRBV4-3; CDR3: CASSQDQGTSGRITSYNEQFF; DNA: TGCGCCAGCAGCCAAGACCAAGGGACTAGCGGGAGGATCACCTCCTACAATGAGCAGTTCTTC
D: TRBD2; size: -; length: 16; J: TRBJ2-3; V: TRBV5-1; CDR3: CASSFTGLAGTDTQYF; DNA: TGCGCCAGCAGCTTCACGGGACTAGCGGGCACAGATACGCAGTATTTT
D: TRBD2; size: -; length: 15; J: TRBJ2-2; V: TRBV7-7; CDR3: CASSARTSGTGELFF; DNA: TGTGCTAGCAGCGCTAGGACTAGCGGGACCGGGGAGCTGTTTTTT
D: TRBD2; size: -; length: 18; J: TRBJ2-3; V: TRBV6-2/TRBV6-3; CDR3: CASSYQASGSVLTDTQYF; DNA: TGTGCCAGCAGTTACCAGGCTAGCGGGAGTGTGCTTACAGATACGCAGTATTTT
D: -; size: -; length: 16; J: TRBJ1-2; V: TRBV6-5; CDR3: CASSYSPDSANYGYTF; DNA: TGTGCCAGCAGTTACTCCCCGGACAGTGCTAACTATGGCTACACCTTC
D: -; size: -; length: 17; J: TRBJ2-3; V: TRBV7-8; CDR3: CASSLDLPGRVTDTQYF; DNA: TGTGCCAGCAGCTTAGATCTTCCGGGGAGAGTAACAGATACGCAGTATTTT
D: -; size: -; length: 15; J: TRBJ2-2; V: TRBV5-4; CDR3: CASSPRLANTGELFF; DNA: TGTGCCAGCAGCCCAAGACTAGCGAACACCGGGGAGCTGTTTTTT
D: -; size: -; length: 11; J: TRBJ2-7; V: TRBV20-1; CDR3: CSARDLHEQYF; DNA: TGCAGTGCTAGAGATCTCCACGAGCAGTACTTC